Listed here are 21 T cell receptor beta chains from one sample, sequenced in a study of T cell changes during pregnancy in multiple sclerosis. Using immunoSEQ multiplex PCR, the repertoire was profiled, and TCRdb retains in-frame clones only, with some absent. The top ten hold roughly 0.9% of the sample, which has 90,000 to 120,000 clones, almost 95% seen once. The material sequenced was peripheral blood, taken before pregnancy. These receptors all stem from a female donor with multiple sclerosis, enrolled in a pregnancy study.

J is TRBJ2-7 and V is TRBV27; TRBD1 might be the D (6 bases). With 8 bases removed from V and 5 bases from J, the gap between germline ends came to 22 bases. The germline CDR1 and CDR2 sequences are MNHEY and SMNVEV (reference sequence). This CDR3 is built from 15 residues. The CDR3 sequence: CASVRKGGMGHEQYF. CDR3 in DNA: TGTGCCAGCGTCCGTAAAGGGGGAATGGGCCACGAGCAGTACTTC.

V is TRBV9 and J is TRBJ1-4; TRBD1 matches at 9 bases. This CDR3 has 17 amino acids. In germline, CDR1 is SGDLS, CDR2 YYNGEE. The junction had 10 bases not matched to a gene; V was cut back by 0 bases and J by 7 bases. The CDR3, as DNA: TGTGCCAGCAGCGTAGATTGGGGGGACAGGGCAAGTGAAAAACTGTTTTTT. This encodes CASSVDWGDRASEKLFF.

The V gene is TRBV30, the J gene TRBJ2-7; TRBD1 aligns across 10 bases. Germline values: CDR1 GTSNPN, CDR2 SVGIG (reference sequence). The V and J ends lost 6 bases and 4 bases, in that order; junction bases with no gene match: 6. The CDR3 loop spans 13 amino acids. The CDR3 region is CACTGTGAYEQYF. The CDR3 coding sequence is TGTGCCTGCACCGGGACAGGGGCGTACGAGCAGTACTTC.

The gene calls are TRBV30 and TRBJ2-1; 9 nucleotides align to TRBD2. Germline V CDR1 and CDR2: GTSNPN, SVGIG (reference sequence). This CDR3 is built from 16 residues. With 2 bases clipped from V and 3 bases from J, the junction kept 8 bases outside the gene matches. The CDR3 DNA reads as TGTGCCTGGAGTCTCCCTCCTAGCGGGGTCTACAATGAGCAGTTCTTC. Its protein product is CAWSLPPSGVYNEQFF.

The genes are TRBV4-1 and TRBJ2-3, with D perhaps matching TRBD2 (6 bases). The CDR3 runs to 15 residues. From germline, CDR1 is MGHRA and CDR2 YSYEKL. V lost 4 bases and J lost 0, with 11 bases in between. CDR3 in DNA: TGCGCCAGCAGCCGACTAGAAGCAAGCACAGATACGCAGTATTTT. This gives the protein CASSRLEASTDTQYF.

Only one count was recorded for this clone. V is TRBV11-2 and J is TRBJ2-1; 8 bases agree with TRBD1. The CDR3 contains 16 residues. Germline CDR1 is SGHAT and CDR2 is FQNNGV. With 1 base clipped from V and 6 bases from J, the junction kept 8 bases outside the gene matches. CDR3 amino acids: CASSLVAGGRGNEQFF. The CDR3 DNA reads TGTGCCAGCAGCTTAGTTGCAGGGGGCAGGGGCAATGAGCAGTTCTTC.

In nucleotides, the CDR3 is TGTGCCAGCAGCTCTTGGACAACCACTAGCACAGATACGCAGTATTTT. Amino acid sequence: CASSSWTTTSTDTQYF. The J gene is TRBJ2-3, the V gene TRBV5-5, with D possibly matching TRBD1 (5 bases). The CDR3 runs 16 residues. The ends were cut back, 3 bases at V and 0 bases at J, with 14 bases in the middle. Germline lookup yields CDR1 SGHKS and CDR2 YYEKEE (reference sequence).

The gene calls are TRBV4-1 and TRBJ1-5, with D hard to call. Germline loops: CDR1 MGHRA, CDR2 YSYEKL. The CDR3 is 13 amino acids. Trimming left V 0 bases short and J 6 bases short, with 6 bases between. The CDR3 protein is CASSQESRQPQHF. The CDR3 coding sequence is TGCGCCAGCAGCCAAGAGAGCCGTCAGCCCCAGCATTTT.

The chain uses TRBV5-4 and TRBJ2-7, with 9 positions matching TRBD1. Germline-derived CDR1 and CDR2 are SGHNT and YYREEE (reference sequence). CDR3 length: 14 residues. J gave up 3 bases and V 4 bases, and 5 bases lay outside the gene matches. The CDR3 nucleotides are TGTGCCAGCAGCGGGGGACAGGGTCGCTACGAGCAGTACTTC. Protein: CASSGGQGRYEQYF.

The chain links TRBV4-2 to TRBJ2-1, with D possibly matching TRBD2 (6 bases). This CDR3 has 18 residues. The V end lost 2 bases, the J end lost 0 bases, and 17 bases lay between the germline ends. The V gene's germline CDR1 is LGHNA and CDR2 YNFKEQ. The CDR3 nucleotides are TGTGCCAGCAGCCAAATGAGTAGTAGCGGAACCTCCTACAATGAGCAGTTCTTC. It encodes CASSQMSSSGTSYNEQFF.

The count of this clone is one. V is TRBV10-1 and J is TRBJ1-1, with no clear D. The germline CDR1 and CDR2 sequences are WNHNN and SYGVQD (reference sequence). The CDR3 sequence is 13 residues long. V was trimmed by 2 bases and J by 0 bases, leaving 4 bases between them. Here the CDR3 DNA reads TGCGCCAGCAGTGAGACAGTGAACACTGAAGCTTTCTTT. This encodes CASSETVNTEAFF.

The rearrangement uses TRBV27 and TRBJ2-7, with D possibly TRBD1 on 5 matching bases. V was shortened by 5 bases and J by 2 bases, with 10 bases between the two germline ends. Germline CDR1 reads MNHEY; CDR2 reads SMNVEV (reference sequence). The CDR3 length is 13 residues. DNA for the CDR3: TGTGCCAGCAGTCTCACAGGCGCCTACGAGCAGTACTTC. This translates into CASSLTGAYEQYF.

This clone occurred once. The chain combines TRBV5-6 with TRBJ1-1; D is unresolved. The length of the CDR3 is 15 residues. V was clipped by 0 bases and J by 2 bases, with 11 bases between them. CDR1 is SGHDT and CDR2 is YYEEEE in the germline V gene. CDR3 sequence (DNA): TGTGCCAGCAGCTTGGGGCCTTTCTCCAACACTGAAGCTTTCTTT. Translated, it gives CASSLGPFSNTEAFF.

Only a few counts were recorded for this clone. This chain links TRBV11-2 with TRBJ1-1; TRBD1 agrees at 10 bases. Germline-derived CDR1 and CDR2 are SGHAT and FQNNGV. With 6 bases clipped from V and 5 bases from J, the junction kept 6 bases outside the gene matches. The CDR3 consists of 14 residues. The CDR3 protein is CASSFRTGGTEAFF. CDR3 nucleotide sequence: TGTGCCAGCAGTTTTAGGACAGGGGGTACTGAAGCTTTCTTT.

This chain connects TRBV4-1 to TRBJ2-7; 11 nucleotides line up with TRBD1. With V trimmed by 2 bases and J by 3 bases, 6 bases remained unmatched. Germline CDR1 reads MGHRA; CDR2 reads YSYEKL. This CDR3 region has 16 residues. The CDR3: CASSQPMGQGVYEQYF. The CDR3 bases are TGCGCCAGCAGCCAACCCATGGGACAGGGGGTCTACGAGCAGTACTTC.

The chain couples TRBV5-5 to TRBJ1-4, with 8 bases aligning to TRBD1. The CDR3 is 15 amino acids. CDR1 and CDR2 (germline): SGHKS, YYEKEE (reference sequence). V shed 0 bases, J shed 6 bases, and the junction held 4 bases outside the gene matches. The CDR3 here is CASSLARGLYEKLFF. CDR3 coding DNA: TGTGCCAGCAGCTTGGCCAGGGGGCTGTATGAAAAACTGTTTTTT.

This clone was counted once. The rearrangement links TRBV25-1 to TRBJ2-3; D gene unclear. V lost 1 base and J 0 bases, leaving 8 bases between the germline ends. The CDR3 totals 15 residues. Germline CDR1 reads MGHDK; CDR2 reads SYGVNS. The CDR3 spells CASSEFEVSTDTQYF. The CDR3 DNA reads as TGTGCCAGCAGTGAATTTGAGGTTAGCACAGATACGCAGTATTTT.

The chain carries TRBV21-1 and TRBJ1-2; the table's D call, TRBD1, was not checked against the DNA. TRBV21-1 is marked as a pseudogene. There are 13 residues in the CDR3. CDR3 sequence reads: CASGKGAGYGYTF. CDR3 DNA sequence: TGTGCCAGCGGTAAAGGGGCAGGCTATGGCTACACCTTC.

The chain uses TRBV11-3 and TRBJ2-2; maybe TRBD2 (7 bases). Germline V lookup: CDR1 SGHNT, CDR2 YENEEA. The length of the CDR3 is 17 residues. Trimming left V 1 base short and J 4 bases short, with 16 bases between. CDR3 coding DNA: TGTGCCAGCAGCTTAGTATCCGGCGGGGGCCTCACCGGGGAGCTGTTTTTT. It is translated as CASSLVSGGGLTGELFF.

V is TRBV5-1 and J is TRBJ2-2; TRBD1 matches 7 bases. Trimming cost V 2 bases and J 2 bases; bases outside gene matches: 12. CDR1 and CDR2 from the germline V gene are SGHRS and YFSETQ. This CDR3 spans 18 amino acids. CDR3 bases: TGCGCCAGCAGCTTCCCGAAAATACAGGGGACCAACACCGGGGAGCTGTTTTTT. Residues: CASSFPKIQGTNTGELFF.

The chain carries TRBV5-8 and TRBJ2-1; 11 nucleotides align to TRBD2. Per the germline V gene, CDR1 is SGHTS and CDR2 is YDEGEE. The CDR3 extends over 15 amino acids. Trimming cost V 5 bases and J 5 bases; bases outside gene matches: 6. CDR3 amino acids: CASRVAGGPHNEQFF. Written as DNA, the CDR3 is TGTGCCAGCAGGGTAGCGGGAGGGCCGCACAATGAGCAGTTCTTC. The whole variable domain, filled in from reference TRBV5-8 and TRBJ2-1, reads EAGVTQSPTHLIKTRGQQATLRCSPISGHTSVYWYQQALGLGLQFLLWYDEGEERNRGNFPPRFSGRQFPNYSSELNVNALELEDSALYLCASRVAGGPHNEQFFGPGTRLTVL.